Detailed here is one T cell receptor (beta chain). This entry belongs to a study of blood T cell repertoires in COVID-19. Study summary: Both acute and convalescent COVID-19 samples were obtained from the United States, Italy and Spain.

In the original processing: Estimation of nucleated cell counts was performed using reference gene primer amplification. Method: immunoSEQ multiplex PCR; TCRdb's copy keeps in-frame clones and lacks some. From that table come the V and J calls and clone size; the DNA was used to work out D and trimming. Among hundreds of thousands of clones, around 88% were seen once, and the ten largest hold about 1.3%. The germline V gene encodes CDR1 SGDLS and CDR2 YYNGEE. V lost 3 bases, J lost 4 bases, and 10 bases lay in between. The CDR3 covers 13 residues. The source material was peripheral blood. The source of this sequence is a man aged 80 or over with acute or convalescent COVID-19. This chain connects TRBV9 to TRBJ1-2; the D is unclear. DNA for the CDR3: TGTGCCAGCAGCGGTGGAGTGGGCTATGGCTACACCTTC. It specifies CASSGGVGYGYTF.